A selection of T cell receptor beta chains follows, all from one sample in a study of metastatic and nonmetastatic thyroid tumors. TCRdb re-clonotyped the PCR reads via MiXCR. The table has 12,000 or so clones, approximately 29% seen once. Sequencing was done on a sample of tumor tissue. These receptors were taken from a female donor with papillary thyroid cancer or a benign thyroid nodule (not recorded which). Some clones in this sample may be carry-over from other donors' samples. Both conserved end residues are part of each CDR3.

j_call | v_call | cdr3_aa
TRBJ2-7 | TRBV28 | CASSGGTYEQYF
TRBJ2-5 | TRBV10-2 | CASSGTSGGQETQYF
TRBJ2-7 | TRBV30 | CAWSLGSDYEQYF
TRBJ1-1 | TRBV12-3/TRBV12-4 | CARSLEEGYTEAFF
TRBJ1-4 | TRBV4-1 | CASSQGPGSGEKLFF
TRBJ1-6 | TRBV6-2/TRBV6-3 | CASTPGISPLHF
TRBJ1-1 | TRBV30 | CAWGTGIIAFF
TRBJ2-7 | TRBV19 | CASTYRGETLYEQYF
TRBJ1-2 | TRBV10-3 | CAISESKDRGIGYTF
TRBJ2-5 | TRBV20-1 | CSASSLAVPQETQYF
TRBJ2-6 | TRBV20-1 | CSTRDLAGANVLTF
TRBJ1-1 | TRBV6-1 | CATLPGTGGFNTQAFF
TRBJ1-2 | TRBV6-4 | CASRRDAGAPGYTF
TRBJ1-1 | TRBV4-1 | CASSQGMSEAFF
TRBJ1-1 | TRBV5-1 | CASRQGANTEAFF
TRBJ1-1 | TRBV18 | CASSSNWNTEAFF
TRBJ1-1 | TRBV7-2 | CASERGSVTEAFF
TRBJ2-7 | TRBV20-1 | CSAAGTSGRISSYEQYF
TRBJ2-1 | TRBV19 | CASSIIEILAGFNEQSF
TRBJ2-1 | TRBV27 | CASSLIQAGDNEQFF
TRBJ2-2 | TRBV28 | CASSSEGRELFF
TRBJ1-1 | TRBV6-1 | CASRVNRNTEAFF
TRBJ1-2 | TRBV6-4 | CASSPKHQLGQAIYGYTF
TRBJ1-6 | TRBV3-1 | CASSQTPGGAGDSPLHF
TRBJ1-5 | TRBV5-1 | CASSPGTGLAQPQHF
TRBJ2-5 | TRBV6-2/TRBV6-3 | CASSGDRGRRETQYF
TRBJ2-3 | TRBV9 | CASSAEGPRDTQYF
TRBJ1-2 | TRBV9 | CASSVDGGASGYTF
TRBJ2-5 | TRBV2 | CASSSSGGSGETQYF
TRBJ2-1 | TRBV19 | CASSRQGVSSYNEQFF
TRBJ2-2 | TRBV10-3 | CAISGSGGANTGELFF
TRBJ1-2 | TRBV6-2/TRBV6-3 | CASSYSWGTGNGYTF
TRBJ2-1 | TRBV27 | CASSSSSGYYNEQFF
TRBJ2-1 | TRBV12-5 | CASEVGGEQFF
TRBJ2-1 | TRBV24-1 | CATSDVGRSVTGANEQFF
TRBJ1-5 | TRBV6-1 | CASSRDRGNQPQHF
TRBJ2-3 | TRBV12-3/TRBV12-4 | CASSRNRCPSTDTQYF
TRBJ1-1 | TRBV20-1 | CSARSGTGYAEAFF
TRBJ2-2 | TRBV5-1 | CASSLIQRSGELFF
TRBJ2-2 | TRBV7-9 | CASRPGQAGTGELFF
TRBJ2-5 | TRBV10-3 | CAISPGTGGPFQETQYF
TRBJ1-1 | TRBV18 | CASSDTGEAFF
TRBJ1-2 | TRBV6-1 | CASSPGQGSSYGYTF
TRBJ2-3 | TRBV18 | CASSRTSIGTDTQYF
TRBJ2-3 | TRBV28 | CASSQGVGTDTQYF
TRBJ2-7 | TRBV6-1 | CASSVALESYEQYF
TRBJ1-5 | TRBV24-1 | CGTKGKQPQNF
TRBJ1-6 | TRBV7-2 | CASSRPGTVNSPLHF
TRBJ1-1 | TRBV6-2/TRBV6-3 | CATLQGTGAFF
TRBJ2-3 | TRBV20-1 | CSAREDTQTQYF
TRBJ1-1 | TRBV7-8 | CASSLVGGTATEAFF
TRBJ2-7 | TRBV20-1 | CSATSGQFLDEQYF
TRBJ2-7 | TRBV30 | CAWSREYEQYF
TRBJ1-1 | TRBV19 | CASRGRQVASIEAFF
TRBJ1-2 | TRBV20-1 | CSARRAGGLIYGYTF
TRBJ2-7 | TRBV10-2 | CASSHNPYEQYF
TRBJ1-6 | TRBV16 | CASSRQGLSPLHF
TRBJ2-5 | TRBV6-5 | CASSYLRTGGGETQYF